This TCR beta chain originates from a study of PD-1 blockade in classical Hodgkin lymphoma. There are 18 residues in the CDR3. Germline lookup yields CDR1 MGHRA and CDR2 YSYEKL. With V trimmed by 2 bases and J by 10 bases, 18 bases remained unmatched. Time point described: cycle 4 day 1 (C4D1), after six to seven weeks of nivolumab. Every patient had relapsed following autologous stem cell transplantation, and cohorts differed in brentuximab vedotin exposure. Points from the study as a whole: Baseline diversity was lower in partial responders and progressors than complete responders. Undefined causes, possibly disease activity or prior therapy, underlie the repertoire differences.

TCRdb keeps only in-frame clones here, not all; method: immunoSEQ multiplex PCR. The table has about 46,000 clones, approximately 76% seen once. Remarks on this clone: Its antigen remains unknown.

This receptor was identified in a human donor with classical Hodgkin lymphoma. This sample comprised peripheral blood mononuclear cells (PBMCs), obtained before the fourth cycle of nivolumab. The chain uses TRBV4-1 and TRBJ1-4, with 8 positions matching TRBD1. The CDR3 DNA reads as TGCGCCAGCAGCCAAAGAAGGTCTCCCTTGACAGGGGTCGGAAAACTGTTTTTT. This gives the protein CASSQRRSPLTGVGKLFF.